Listed below are T cell receptor beta chains from one sample, sequenced in a study of blood T cell repertoires in COVID-19. Sequencing was performed with immunoSEQ multiplex PCR; in TCRdb, only in-frame clones are kept and a portion is missing. The data hold about 36,000 clones, with 78% observed a single time. Specimen: peripheral blood. The receptors were sampled from a man in his 60s with acute or convalescent COVID-19. Both conserved end residues are part of each CDR3. D genes are given only for firm matches. The size entry is marked missing in some rows and otherwise reads once, few, many or a size class.

d_call,j_call,clone_size,v_call,cdr3_nt,cdr3_aa
-,TRBJ2-7,-,TRBV3-1/TRBV3-2,TGTGCCAGCAGCCAAGAGCGGACAGTCTACGAGCAGTACTTC,CASSQERTVYEQYF
-,TRBJ1-1,many,TRBV28,TGTGCCAGCAAACCGGGAGGGGAGAACACTGAAGCTTTCTTT,CASKPGGENTEAFF
-,TRBJ2-3,few,TRBV19,TGTGCCAGTAGTGCTTTAAGCTCCAGAGGGGATACGCAGTATTTT,CASSALSSRGDTQYF
-,TRBJ1-5,-,TRBV10-1,TGCGCCAGCAGCCTGGACAAATATCAGCCCCAGCATTTT,CASSLDKYQPQHF
-,TRBJ2-3,-,TRBV15,TGTGCCACCAGCAGAGGGGACACAAGGTTCGGATATACGCAGTATTTT,CATSRGDTRFGYTQYF
-,TRBJ1-5,once,TRBV10-3,TGTGCCATCAGTGAGGGCAGGGGAATTCAGCCCCAGCATTTT,CAISEGRGIQPQHF
TRBD1,TRBJ1-2,-,TRBV4-3,TGCGCCAGCAGCCATTATGTTGCGGACAGGGATGGTGGCTACACCTTC,CASSHYVADRDGGYTF
TRBD2,TRBJ2-1,-,TRBV19,TGTGCCAGTTTCCAAGCGGGAGGTGGGTACAATGAGCAGTTCTTC,CASFQAGGGYNEQFF
-,TRBJ2-5,-,TRBV11-3,TGTGCCAGCAGCTTAGATTTCCGGTACCAAGAGACCCAGTACTTC,CASSLDFRYQETQYF
TRBD1,TRBJ1-6,-,TRBV25-1,TGTGCCAGCAGCACACAGGGGGATAATTCACCCCTCCACTTT,CASSTQGDNSPLHF
-,TRBJ1-4,few,TRBV27,TGTGCCAGCACACCGGGGGGCTTTAGAGAAAAACTGTTTTTT,CASTPGGFREKLFF
-,TRBJ1-6,few,TRBV9,TGTGCCAGCAGCGTCGGACAGAAAAATTCACCCCTCCACTTT,CASSVGQKNSPLHF
-,TRBJ1-4,-,TRBV6-5,TGTGCCAGCAGATTCAGTGCAACTAATGAAAAACTGTTTTTT,CASRFSATNEKLFF
TRBD2,TRBJ2-4,-,TRBV20-1,TGCAGTGCTAGTGTTCTAGCGGGGGCAAACATTCAGTACTTC,CSASVLAGANIQYF
-,TRBJ2-5,-,TRBV19,TGTGCCAGTAGGTTTCGTGAGACCCAGTACTTC,CASRFRETQYF
-,TRBJ1-3,few,TRBV30,TGTGCCTGGGACGGGGGGAACTCTGGAAACACCATATATTTT,CAWDGGNSGNTIYF
TRBD2,TRBJ2-7,-,TRBV11-3,TGTGCCAGCAGCCGTGGACTAGCGGGAGCGAGGAGCTCCTACGAGCAGTACTTC,CASSRGLAGARSSYEQYF
-,TRBJ2-7,-,TRBV2,TGTGCCAGCATACACAGGGTGGGCAACGAGCAGTACTTC,CASIHRVGNEQYF
TRBD1,TRBJ1-2,few,TRBV7-8,TGTGCCAGCAGCGCCCTACAGGGGGCAGTAGGTGGCTACACCTTC,CASSALQGAVGGYTF
-,TRBJ1-5,-,TRBV2,TGTGCCAGCGCGGGGTTTGGGCCAAGCGGTCAGCCCCAGCATTTT,CASAGFGPSGQPQHF
TRBD1,TRBJ1-5,few,TRBV7-2,TGTGCCAGCAGCTCAGGGACAGGGTACCAGCCCCAGCATTTT,CASSSGTGYQPQHF
TRBD2,TRBJ2-1,-,TRBV6-5,TGTGCCAGCATTCAGCGGGAGGGCCACGAGCAGTTCTTC,CASIQREGHEQFF
-,TRBJ1-1,-,TRBV30,TGTGCCTGGAGGCGGAACACTGAAGCTTTCTTT,CAWRRNTEAFF
TRBD1,TRBJ2-1,-,TRBV10-3,TGTGCCATCAGTTGGGACAGGGGATACAATGAGCAGTTCTTC,CAISWDRGYNEQFF
-,TRBJ1-4,-,TRBV28,TGTGCCAGCAGAGTGGGCTTGTCAACTAATGAAAAACTGTTTTTT,CASRVGLSTNEKLFF
-,TRBJ2-7,-,TRBV10-3,TGTGCCATCAGTGAGATCGGGGAGCAGTACTTC,CAISEIGEQYF
-,TRBJ2-3,-,TRBV19,TGTGCCAGTAGGCAGGGTTACACAGATACGCAGTATTTT,CASRQGYTDTQYF
-,TRBJ2-1,-,TRBV5-4,TGTGCCAGCCATGATCTAGGTCCCAATGAGCAGTTCTTC,CASHDLGPNEQFF